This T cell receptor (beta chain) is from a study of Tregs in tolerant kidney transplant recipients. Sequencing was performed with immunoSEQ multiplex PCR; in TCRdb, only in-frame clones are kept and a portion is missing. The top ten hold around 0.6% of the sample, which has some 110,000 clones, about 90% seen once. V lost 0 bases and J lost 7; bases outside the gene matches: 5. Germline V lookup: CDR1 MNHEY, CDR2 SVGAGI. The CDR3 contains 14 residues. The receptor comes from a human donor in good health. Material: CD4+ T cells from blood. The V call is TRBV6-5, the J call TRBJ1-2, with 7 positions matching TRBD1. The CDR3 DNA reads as TGTGCCAGCAGTTACTCAACAGGGGCAGGTGGCTACACCTTC. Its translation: CASSYSTGAGGYTF.